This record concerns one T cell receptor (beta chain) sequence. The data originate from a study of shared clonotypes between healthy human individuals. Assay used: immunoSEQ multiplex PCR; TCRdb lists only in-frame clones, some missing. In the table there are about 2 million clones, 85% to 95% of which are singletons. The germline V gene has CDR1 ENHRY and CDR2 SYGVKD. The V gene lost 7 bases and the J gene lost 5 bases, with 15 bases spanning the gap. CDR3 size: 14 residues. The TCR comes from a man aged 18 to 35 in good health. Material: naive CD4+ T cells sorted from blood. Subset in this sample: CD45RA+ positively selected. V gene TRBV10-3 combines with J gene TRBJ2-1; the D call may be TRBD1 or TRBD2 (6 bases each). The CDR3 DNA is TGTGCCATCATGTCAGGGGAGGCGAACAATGAGCAGTTCTTC. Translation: CAIMSGEANNEQFF.